A single sample is the source of the 32 T cell receptor beta chains below, sequenced in a study of monozygotic twins with inflammatory bowel disease. TCRdb re-called the 5' RACE reads; one entry per CDR3 protein, DNA not given. The sample table sets out about 300,000 distinct CDR3 sequences. Sequencing used blood. Receptor source: a human donor with ulcerative colitis or Crohn's disease, or a healthy co-twin of an affected twin (not recorded which).

This rearrangement joins TRBV5-1 to TRBJ1-1; with no DNA, the TCRdb D assignment of TRBD1 cannot be verified. The CDR3 is 13 amino acids. Germline V lookup: CDR1 SGHRS, CDR2 YFSETQ. The CDR3: CASFDRGNTEAFF.

The chain links TRBV6-6 to TRBJ1-4; without DNA, the TCRdb call of TRBD1 cannot be checked. The germline V gene encodes CDR1 MNHNY and CDR2 SVGAGI (reference sequence). CDR3 size: 14 residues. CDR3: CASRTGQGGEKLFF.

The chain employs TRBV3-1 and TRBJ1-5. From germline, CDR1 is LGHDT and CDR2 YNNKEL (reference sequence). The CDR3 consists of 13 residues. The CDR3 sequence: CASSRQINQPQHF.

The V call is TRBV7-2, the J call TRBJ1-2. Germline V gene lookup returns CDR1 SGHTA and CDR2 FQGNSA. The CDR3 sequence is 11 residues long. The CDR3 is CASSPTVGYTF.

The gene calls are TRBV11-2 and TRBJ2-4; TCRdb calls TRBD1, which cannot be checked without DNA. Germline lookup yields CDR1 SGHAT and CDR2 FQNNGV. The CDR3 is 19 amino acids. CDR3 region: CASSSLGTGPNLAKNIQYF.

The CDR3 region is CVSSYQLFNEAFF. V usage is TRBV7-2 and J usage is TRBJ1-1. Germline CDR1 and CDR2: SGHTA and FQGNSA. The CDR3 sequence is 13 residues long.

The V call is TRBV12-3 or TRBV12-4, the J call TRBJ1-4; as DNA is missing, the TRBD1 call by TCRdb cannot be tested. The CDR3 runs 16 residues. The CDR3 is CASSLRTPGPGEKLFF.

The V gene is TRBV19, the J gene TRBJ1-2. Per germline, CDR1 LNHDA and CDR2 SQIVND (reference sequence). The CDR3 covers 15 residues. The CDR3 reads CASVRVGTQMDGYTF.

The rearrangement links TRBV3-1 to TRBJ2-7; the D call of TRBD2 rests on TCRdb alone, since no DNA is present to check it. Germline V gives CDR1 LGHDT, CDR2 YNNKEL (reference sequence). CDR3 length: 14 amino acids. The CDR3 spells CASSRSGLAYEQYF.

The CDR3 sequence is CSARQTGLTEAFF. The chain has TRBV29-1 and TRBJ1-1; the D call of TRBD1 rests on TCRdb alone, since no DNA is present to check it. The CDR3 contains 13 residues. Per the germline V gene, CDR1 is SQVTM and CDR2 is ANQGSEA.

The chain recombines TRBV4-2 with TRBJ2-5; TCRdb selects TRBD2, and the lack of DNA leaves this call unchecked. The germline V gene encodes CDR1 LGHNA and CDR2 YNFKEQ. The CDR3 sequence is 16 residues long. The CDR3 region is CASSQFSLVGLETQYF.

V usage is TRBV11-2 and J usage is TRBJ2-3; there is no DNA to check the TCRdb D call of TRBD2. The length of the CDR3 is 19 residues. Germline-derived CDR1 and CDR2 are SGHAT and FQNNGV. The chain's CDR3 is CASSLEAPGLAGATDTQYF.

This chain's CDR3 is CASSSQTVFGTNQPQHF. The V gene is TRBV27, the J gene TRBJ1-5; TCRdb gives TRBD1 as the D gene, but with no DNA this cannot be confirmed. CDR3 length: 17 residues. Per germline, CDR1 MNHEY and CDR2 SMNVEV (reference sequence).

The V and J genes are TRBV20-1 and TRBJ2-3. The germline CDR1 and CDR2 sequences are DFQATT and SNEGSKA (reference sequence). CDR3 size: 12 residues. The CDR3 sequence: CSAQLQTDTQYF.

The chain recombines TRBV14 with TRBJ2-1; TCRdb calls TRBD1, which cannot be checked without DNA. Germline loops: CDR1 SGHDN, CDR2 FVKESK. CDR3 length equals 15 residues. CDR3 loop: CASSQLGTDYNEQFF.

The rearrangement joins TRBV20-1 to TRBJ1-1; TCRdb picks TRBD1, but there is no DNA to check that call. CDR3 length: 15 amino acids. Germline CDR1 DFQATT, CDR2 SNEGSKA (reference sequence). The CDR3 region is CSARGGGGVNTEAFF.

The chain recombines TRBV28 with TRBJ1-5. This CDR3 spans 14 amino acids. Germline CDR1 MDHEN, CDR2 SYDVKM. This chain's CDR3 is CASSSAISNQPQHF.

CDR3 region: CASSPGGGASETQYF. The V call is TRBV18, the J call TRBJ2-3; lacking DNA, the TRBD2 call made by TCRdb goes unchecked. The CDR3 extends over 15 amino acids. CDR1 and CDR2 from the germline V gene are KGHSH and LQKENI.

J is TRBJ2-5 and V is TRBV5-1; TCRdb outputs TRBD1, but without DNA this stays unchecked. The CDR3 spans 17 residues. CDR1 and CDR2 from the germline V gene are SGHRS and YFSETQ. CDR3 region: CASSLGIDRRREETQYF.

The chain employs TRBV20-1 and TRBJ2-4; TCRdb calls TRBD2, which cannot be checked without DNA. CDR3 length: 15 residues. Germline V gene lookup returns CDR1 DFQATT and CDR2 SNEGSKA (reference sequence). CDR3 amino acids: CSASGLAGAKNIQYF.

This chain joins TRBV7-8 and TRBJ2-7. The germline V gene encodes CDR1 SGHVS and CDR2 FQNEAQ. The CDR3 has 15 amino acids. The CDR3 protein is CASSWFGRTNYEQYF.

CDR3 amino acids: CASSKAHVGRSNYGYTF. The genes are TRBV21-1 and TRBJ1-2; TCRdb's D call of TRBD1 is untestable without DNA. TRBV21-1 is designated a pseudogene. The CDR3 is 17 residues long.

The V call is TRBV25-1, the J call TRBJ1-2. Germline assignment: CDR1 MGHDK and CDR2 SYGVNS. This CDR3 has 13 amino acids. The CDR3 loop reads CASSPSTAYGYTF.

The chain carries TRBV18 and TRBJ2-7; TCRdb designates TRBD1, a call that cannot be tested without DNA. Germline loops: CDR1 KGHSH, CDR2 LQKENI. The CDR3 spans 13 residues. CDR3 protein: CASSRGQYYEQYF.

The V gene is TRBV11-2, the J gene TRBJ1-1; TCRdb lists TRBD1, though no DNA is available to test this call. The CDR3 contains 16 residues. Germline loops: CDR1 SGHAT, CDR2 FQNNGV. CDR3: CASSSQRQGMNTEAFF.

V and J are TRBV27 and TRBJ2-7; absent DNA, TCRdb's TRBD1 call cannot be checked. Germline loops: CDR1 MNHEY, CDR2 SMNVEV (reference sequence). The CDR3 length is 15 residues. Here the CDR3 reads CASRELGTGAPEQYF.

CDR3 residues: CASSLAVGQPQHF. The V gene is TRBV5-1, the J gene TRBJ1-5. The CDR3 length is 13 residues. Per the germline V gene, CDR1 is SGHRS and CDR2 is YFSETQ.

The chain has TRBV7-2 and TRBJ1-6. This CDR3 contains 14 residues. From germline, CDR1 is SGHTA and CDR2 FQGNSA. The CDR3 region is CASSLTSETSPLHF.

The chain employs TRBV27 and TRBJ1-5. The CDR3 is 14 amino acids. CDR1 is MNHEY, CDR2 SMNVEV, per germline (reference sequence). This chain's CDR3 is CASSFGGWDQPQHF.

The genes are TRBV28 and TRBJ2-7; TCRdb designates TRBD1, a call that cannot be tested without DNA. The germline gives CDR1 MDHEN, CDR2 SYDVKM. There are 16 residues in the CDR3. The CDR3 here is CASSFVQYQGRYEQYF.

The chain recombines TRBV7-3 with TRBJ1-2. Germline V CDR1 and CDR2: SGHTA, FQGTGA. The length of the CDR3 is 14 residues. CDR3 in amino acids: CASSPAMVTYGYTF.

The genes are TRBV5-1 and TRBJ2-7; the TRBD2 assignment by TCRdb is unverifiable without DNA. This CDR3 contains 15 residues. In germline, CDR1 is SGHRS, CDR2 YFSETQ. CDR3 protein: CASRSGTSASYEQYF.